This T cell receptor (beta chain) is from a study of blood T cell repertoires in COVID-19. In the study overall: There were acute and convalescent COVID-19 samples, and they came from the United States, Italy and Spain. T cells, B-cell-depleted T cells, or PBMCs supplied cDNA or gDNA.

There are 16 residues in the CDR3. Germline V gene lookup returns CDR1 ENHRY and CDR2 SYGVKD. V was shortened by 8 bases and J by 6 bases, with 25 bases between the two germline ends. Per the original methods: Reference gene primer amplification yielded estimated nucleated cell counts. This table comes from immunoSEQ multiplex PCR, and its TCRdb copy is limited to in-frame clones, with some not included. V and J calls and clone size are as listed in that table; D and trimming were resolved from the DNA. The sample has just over 650,000 clones; just under 90% are singletons. The sample consisted of peripheral blood. This TCR came from a woman between 18 and 30 years old with acute or convalescent COVID-19. The chain employs TRBV10-3 and TRBJ1-2; the D is unclear. In DNA, the CDR3 is TGTGCCATCGCTCTAGAGGCGGGGTGGATCCCCAATGGCTACACCTTC. This codes for CAIALEAGWIPNGYTF.